The clone carrying this T cell receptor (beta chain) has more than one count but fewer than ten. The data are from a study of cytomegalovirus exposure and HLA in healthy donors. Libraries were prepared by immunoSEQ multiplex PCR; TCRdb keeps only in-frame clonotypes and omits some of them. The data contain more than 150,000 clones, 88% of them singletons. Sequencing input: PBMCs. This receptor was identified in a man between 18 and 29 years old in good health and CMV-seronegative.

CDR3 loop: CASRPTSGRVDNEKLFF. The CDR3 region has the DNA TGTGCCAGCAGACCAACGTCGGGGAGGGTCGATAATGAAAAACTGTTTTTT. The rearrangement joins TRBV28 to TRBJ1-4; D ambiguous. The V end lost 6 bases, the J end lost 4 bases, and 21 bases lay between the germline ends. This CDR3 region has 17 residues. The germline V gene encodes CDR1 MDHEN and CDR2 SYDVKM.